The 17 T cell receptor beta chains in this list originate from one sample, sequenced in a study of cytomegalovirus exposure and HLA in healthy donors. With 60 Vbeta and 13 Jbeta primers, the PCR was carried out. Assay: immunoSEQ multiplex PCR; the TCRdb copy retains only in-frame clones and omits some. Here the sample spans some 130,000 clones, around 85% being singletons. What was sequenced was PBMCs. All receptors come from a boy younger than 18 in good health and CMV-seronegative.

With respect to this clone: Other DNA sequences in this sample translate to the same CDR3. V gene TRBV19 combines with J gene TRBJ2-3; D possibly corresponds to TRBD1 (7 bases). Germline V gives CDR1 LNHDA, CDR2 SQIVND (reference sequence). This CDR3 is built from 15 residues. V lost 4 bases, J lost 3 bases, and 14 bases lay in between. This chain's CDR3 is CASSTGGRGTDTQYF. The CDR3, as DNA: TGTGCCAGTAGTACCGGGGGCAGGGGGACAGATACGCAGTATTTT.

As concerns this clone: One junction end disagrees with the germline gene, perhaps due to a read error. V gene TRBV5-5 combines with J gene TRBJ2-7; the D gene is possibly TRBD1 (5 bases). From germline, CDR1 is SGHKS and CDR2 YYEKEE (reference sequence). CDR3 length equals 14 residues. The CDR3 is CASSLGTAQGEQYF. CDR3 in DNA: TGTGCCAGCAGCTTGGGAACGGCTCAGGGCGAGCAATACTTC.

The rearrangement joins TRBV7-9 to TRBJ2-1, with a possible D match to TRBD2 (5 bases). The length of the CDR3 is 15 residues. The germline CDR1 and CDR2 sequences are SEHNR and FQNEAQ (reference sequence). Trimming removed 1 base from V and 2 bases from J, with 9 bases in between. The CDR3 protein is CASSLGEAAYNEQFF. The CDR3, as DNA: TGTGCCAGCAGCTTAGGGGAAGCGGCCTACAATGAGCAGTTCTTC.

In its sample, this clone was seen a few times. This chain joins TRBV6-1 and TRBJ1-5; 8 positions agree with TRBD1. After removal of 1 base from V and 6 bases from J, the junction contained 8 bases not matched to a gene. The CDR3 consists of 16 residues. Germline V gene lookup returns CDR1 MNHNS and CDR2 SASEGT. CDR3 in DNA: TGTGCCAGCAGTGAAGTTATCGGACAGGGCAGTCAGCCCCAGCATTTT. The encoded protein is CASSEVIGQGSQPQHF.

V is TRBV30 and J is TRBJ2-1; D gene unclear. V dropped 5 bases and J dropped 7 bases, with 9 bases sitting between them. The CDR3 has 11 amino acids. Germline V gives CDR1 GTSNPN, CDR2 SVGIG (reference sequence). In nucleotides, the CDR3 is TGTGCCTGGGGAGCTCTGAATGAGCAGTTCTTC. This encodes CAWGALNEQFF.

This rearrangement joins TRBV19 to TRBJ1-2; D is uncertain. The CDR3 has 11 residues. Germline V lookup: CDR1 LNHDA, CDR2 SQIVND (reference sequence). Trimming removed 4 bases at V and 5 bases at J, with 5 bases between. The CDR3 nucleotides are TGTGCCAGTAGTAACTATTATGGCTACACCTTC. This codes for CASSNYYGYTF.

V usage is TRBV4-1 and J usage is TRBJ1-2; 7 bases align to TRBD1. The CDR3 is 11 amino acids. CDR1 and CDR2 (germline): MGHRA, YSYEKL. V gave up 8 bases and J gave up 3 bases; unmatched junction bases: 0. The CDR3 coding sequence is TGCGCCAGCGGGACAGACTATGGCTACACCTTC. Translation gives CASGTDYGYTF.

V gene TRBV7-8 combines with J gene TRBJ2-7; TRBD2 agrees at 13 bases. Trimming removed 8 bases from V and 3 bases from J; junction bases left unmatched: 4. The germline V gene encodes CDR1 SGHVS and CDR2 FQNEAQ. This CDR3 comprises 14 residues. This CDR3 is CASRLAGGVYEQYF. The CDR3 DNA reads as TGTGCCAGCCGACTAGCGGGGGGAGTCTACGAGCAGTACTTC.

This chain uses TRBV6-5 with TRBJ2-1, with 8 nucleotides matching TRBD1. CDR3 length: 15 residues. The germline V gene encodes CDR1 MNHEY and CDR2 SVGAGI. V dropped 4 bases and J dropped 9; count of bases not matched to a gene: 11. The CDR3 region is CASSLGQGVLLEQFF. The CDR3 coding sequence is TGTGCCAGCAGTTTAGGACAGGGAGTATTACTTGAGCAGTTCTTC.

V gene TRBV14 combines with J gene TRBJ2-7, with D possibly being TRBD2 (5 bases). V lost 3 bases to trimming and J lost 4 bases, with 13 bases between them. Looked up from germline, CDR1 is SGHDN and CDR2 is FVKESK. This CDR3 has 14 amino acids. CDR3: CASSHPGQRYEQYF. DNA of the CDR3: TGTGCCAGCAGCCACCCTGGGCAGCGGTACGAGCAGTACTTC.

CDR3 nucleotides: TGTGCCAGCAGCCCGAACCCCGGAGGTAATGAGCAGTTCTTC. As protein: CASSPNPGGNEQFF. The chain links TRBV5-6 to TRBJ2-1; possibly TRBD2 for D (5 bases). V was pared by 4 bases and J by 7 bases, with 15 bases between. In germline, CDR1 is SGHDT, CDR2 YYEEEE. The length of the CDR3 is 14 residues.

The genes are TRBV2 and TRBJ2-1; D is perhaps TRBD2 (6 bases). Germline V gene sequence: CDR1 SNHLY, CDR2 FYNNEI. This CDR3 comprises 13 residues. The V end was cut by 0 bases, the J end by 10 bases, with 10 bases between. This CDR3 is CASSEALSGEQFF. Written as DNA, the CDR3 is TGTGCCAGCAGTGAAGCGCTCAGCGGGGAGCAGTTCTTC.

The chain is built from TRBV7-2 and TRBJ2-3; D is perhaps TRBD1 (6 bases). Per germline, CDR1 SGHTA and CDR2 FQGNSA. Trimming left V 1 base short and J 4 bases short, with 15 bases between. The CDR3 has 16 residues. The CDR3 spells CASSLVPTGWADTQYF. DNA of the CDR3: TGTGCCAGCAGCTTAGTGCCTACAGGGTGGGCAGATACGCAGTATTTT. Variable domain in full (rest from reference TRBV7-2 and TRBJ2-3): GAGVSQSPSNKVTEKGKDVELRCDPISGHTALYWYRQSLGQGLEFLIYFQGNSAPDKSGLPSDRFSAERTGGSVSTLTIQRTQQEDSAVYLCASSLVPTGWADTQYFGPGTRLTVL.

V is TRBV2 and J is TRBJ2-7; 7 positions match TRBD1. The CDR3 spans 14 residues. The germline V gene encodes CDR1 SNHLY and CDR2 FYNNEI. V lost 2 bases, J lost 3 bases, and 4 bases stayed unmatched. The CDR3 DNA reads TGTGCCAGCAGTGAAATGGGACAGATCTACGAGCAGTACTTC. Protein product: CASSEMGQIYEQYF.

The chain joins TRBV7-2 to TRBJ2-5; TRBD1 matches 7 bases. Germline-derived CDR1 and CDR2 are SGHTA and FQGNSA. V was clipped by 5 bases and J by 5 bases; unmatched bases: 11. The CDR3 has 15 residues. The CDR3 spells CASSPFGQASETQYF. DNA for the CDR3: TGTGCCAGCAGCCCTTTTGGACAGGCGTCCGAGACCCAGTACTTC.

J is TRBJ1-2 and V is TRBV4-2, with D unclear. The CDR3 consists of 12 residues. Germline V gives CDR1 LGHNA, CDR2 YNFKEQ. The V and J ends lost 4 bases and 2 bases respectively, with 5 bases between them. CDR3 DNA: TGTGCCAGCAGCCGGCCGAACTATGGCTACACCTTC. This translates into CASSRPNYGYTF.

The V gene is TRBV27, the J gene TRBJ1-5, with D tentatively TRBD1 (6 bases). In germline, CDR1 is MNHEY, CDR2 SMNVEV (reference sequence). V shed 5 bases and J shed 0 bases, with 14 bases lying between them. The CDR3 sequence is 16 residues long. In nucleotides, the CDR3 is TGTGCCAGCAGTCGTCGACTACAGGGTAGCAATCAGCCCCAGCATTTT. Amino acids: CASSRRLQGSNQPQHF.